The 3 T cell receptor beta chains presented below share a single source sample, sequenced in a study of T cells in Graves' hyperthyroidism and ophthalmopathy. Amplified regions were TCR beta CDR3 sequences from RNA transcripts. Carried out on the TCR CDR3, a first-round RT-PCR used the HTBI primer set. TCRdb processed the multiplex PCR reads anew with MiXCR; each CDR3 protein has one entry. The repertoire holds 300,000 to 450,000 distinct CDR3 sequences, with less than 15% as singletons. The material sequenced was blood. The receptors come from a woman under 30 with Graves' hyperthyroidism.

This clonotype was counted ten times or more. CDR3 sequence (DNA): TGTGCCAGCAGGCGACAGGGGGCCGGGGAGCTGTTTTTT. Amino acids: CASRRQGAGELFF. J is TRBJ2-2 and V is TRBV12-3 or TRBV12-4, with 9 bases fitting TRBD1. V dropped 6 bases and J dropped 6; count of bases not matched to a gene: 2. The CDR3 is made up of 13 amino acids.

This clonotype was detected a few times. This chain connects TRBV5-8 to TRBJ1-2, with no clear D. V shed 7 bases and J shed 4 bases, with 23 bases lying between them. The germline V gene has CDR1 SGHTS and CDR2 YDEGEE. The CDR3 extends over 16 amino acids. The chain's CDR3 is CASSAWSLGSSYGYTF. The CDR3 DNA reads as TGTGCCAGCTCAGCTTGGTCCCTGGGGTCAAGCTATGGCTACACCTTC.

This clonotype was observed many times. V usage is TRBV28 and J usage is TRBJ1-4; D is unresolved. V was trimmed by 3 bases and J by 8 bases, leaving 13 bases between them. The CDR3 is 14 residues long. Germline V lookup: CDR1 MDHEN, CDR2 SYDVKM. The CDR3 loop is CASSFRHTEEKLFF. CDR3 coding DNA: TGTGCCAGCAGTTTTAGGCACACCGAAGAAAAACTGTTTTTT.